A selection of T cell receptor beta chains follows, all from one sample in a study of blood T cell repertoires in COVID-19. Data came from immunoSEQ multiplex PCR; TCRdb stores just in-frame clones and leaves some out. This sample has roughly 81,000 clones; around nine tenths occur once, and the top ten carry 6.5% to 9.5%. The material sequenced was peripheral blood. The receptors were gathered from a man in his thirties or forties with acute or convalescent COVID-19. CDR3s include the opening cysteine and the closing phenylalanine or tryptophan. A D gene is named only where the DNA matches it firmly. Clone size is stated in some rows and not others, as once, few, many or a class when expanded.

J: TRBJ2-5
size: .
V: TRBV5-4
D: TRBD1
DNA: TGTGCCAGTGCCACGACGGGACAGGAGCTTGGAGAGACCCAGTACTTC
CDR3: CASATTGQELGETQYF

J: TRBJ2-2
size: .
V: TRBV6-5
D: TRBD2
DNA: TGTGCCAGCAGCGGACTAGACGGCGGGGAGCTGTTTTTT
CDR3: CASSGLDGGELFF

J: TRBJ2-7
size: few
V: TRBV18
D: TRBD2
DNA: TGTGCCAGCTCACCATCCTTGGGAGGGTCCTACGAGCAGTACTTC
CDR3: CASSPSLGGSYEQYF

J: TRBJ2-1
size: .
V: TRBV5-1
D: TRBD2
DNA: TGCGCCAGCGGGCTTCAAGCGGGAGGGCGGGATGAGCAGTTCTTC
CDR3: CASGLQAGGRDEQFF

J: TRBJ1-2
size: .
V: TRBV19
D: .
DNA: TGTGCCAGTAGTTCGAGCCTACAGAGCTATGGCTACACCTTC
CDR3: CASSSSLQSYGYTF

J: TRBJ1-2
size: .
V: TRBV7-9
D: TRBD1
DNA: TGTGCCAGCACCCGAACAGGGGTGGCTGGCTACACCTTC
CDR3: CASTRTGVAGYTF

J: TRBJ1-5
size: few
V: TRBV19
D: .
DNA: TGTGCCAGTAATCGGTTCGGAGGGCCTAAGGGTCAGCCCCAGCATTTT
CDR3: CASNRFGGPKGQPQHF

J: TRBJ2-1
size: .
V: TRBV3-1/TRBV3-2
D: .
DNA: TGTGCCAGCAGCGTTATCAATGAGCAGTTCTTC
CDR3: CASSVINEQFF

J: TRBJ1-5
size: .
V: TRBV28
D: TRBD1
DNA: TGTGCCAGCAGTCTAACGGACAGGGTAGAACCCCAGCATTTT
CDR3: CASSLTDRVEPQHF

J: TRBJ2-1
size: .
V: TRBV20-1
D: .
DNA: TGCAGTGCTACAGGCCGTAGTGAGCAGTTCTTC
CDR3: CSATGRSEQFF

J: TRBJ2-3
size: .
V: TRBV3-1/TRBV3-2
D: TRBD2
DNA: TGTGCCAGCAGCCCTACGAGCGGGGGAGGAGATACGCAGTATTTT
CDR3: CASSPTSGGGDTQYF

J: TRBJ2-2
size: .
V: TRBV24-1
D: .
DNA: TGTGCCACCAGTGCGAGTAACACCGGGGAGCTGTTTTTT
CDR3: CATSASNTGELFF

J: TRBJ1-1
size: .
V: TRBV11-2
D: .
DNA: TGTGCCAGCACACCACAGGACACTGAAGCTTTCTTT
CDR3: CASTPQDTEAFF

J: TRBJ1-3
size: .
V: TRBV28
D: TRBD1
DNA: TGTGCCAGCAGCCAGGGGGGTGGAAACACCATATATTTT
CDR3: CASSQGGGNTIYF

J: TRBJ1-2
size: .
V: TRBV20-1
D: .
DNA: TGCAGTGGCGGTGGGTCGGGTGGCTACACCTTC
CDR3: CSGGGSGGYTF

J: TRBJ2-7
size: .
V: TRBV20-1
D: .
DNA: TGCAGTGCTAGCCAGAACTACGAGCAGTACTTC
CDR3: CSASQNYEQYF

J: TRBJ2-7
size: .
V: TRBV6-5
D: TRBD1
DNA: TGTGCCAGCAGCCCCGGACAGGGTTCCTACGAGCAGTACTTC
CDR3: CASSPGQGSYEQYF

J: TRBJ2-7
size: .
V: TRBV2
D: TRBD2
DNA: TGTGCCAGCACGCGGGAGGGCTACGAGCAGTACTTC
CDR3: CASTREGYEQYF

J: TRBJ1-5
size: .
V: TRBV19
D: TRBD1
DNA: TGTGCCAGTAGTATACAGGGGGGAGATCAGCCCCAGCATTTT
CDR3: CASSIQGGDQPQHF

J: TRBJ1-1
size: .
V: TRBV6-5
D: TRBD1
DNA: TGTGCCAGCAACCCGGACAGGGGGACTGAAGCTTTCTTT
CDR3: CASNPDRGTEAFF

J: TRBJ2-7
size: .
V: TRBV6-2/TRBV6-3
D: TRBD1
DNA: TGTGCCAGCAGCTCTGGACAGGGGGCCAACGAGCAGTACTTC
CDR3: CASSSGQGANEQYF

J: TRBJ2-5
size: .
V: TRBV2
D: .
DNA: TGTGCCAGCAGTGATAGTCCCCTTGGAGCGGTTCCTGCGACCCAGTACTTC
CDR3: CASSDSPLGAVPATQYF

J: TRBJ1-4
size: .
V: TRBV2
D: TRBD1
DNA: TGTGCCAGCAGCCAGGGACAGGGAAGAGAAAAACTGTTTTTT
CDR3: CASSQGQGREKLFF

J: TRBJ1-6
size: .
V: TRBV28
D: TRBD1
DNA: TGTGCCAGCAGCATACAGGGGGCGCGTTCACCCCTCCACTTT
CDR3: CASSIQGARSPLHF

J: TRBJ1-6
size: .
V: TRBV30
D: .
DNA: TGTGCCTGGAGTGTACACAATTCACCCCTCCACTTT
CDR3: CAWSVHNSPLHF

J: TRBJ2-7
size: .
V: TRBV30
D: .
DNA: TGTGCCTGGGGGGCGCAGGGGGGCGAGCAGTACTTC
CDR3: CAWGAQGGEQYF

J: TRBJ1-5
size: .
V: TRBV28
D: TRBD1
DNA: TGTGCCAGCAGGGGACAGATCATTAGCAATCAGCCCCAGCATTTT
CDR3: CASRGQIISNQPQHF

J: TRBJ2-5
size: .
V: TRBV6-6
D: TRBD2
DNA: TGTGCCAGCAGTCTCATCATGATAGCGGGAGGACAAGAGACCCAGTACTTC
CDR3: CASSLIMIAGGQETQYF

J: TRBJ1-1
size: .
V: TRBV11-2
D: .
DNA: TGTGCCAGCAGCTTAGAGCGTTCGCTGAACACTGAAGCTTTCTTT
CDR3: CASSLERSLNTEAFF

J: TRBJ2-5
size: .
V: TRBV7-8
D: .
DNA: TGTGCCAGCAGCCCCCCCCGCGGGACCCAGTACTTC
CDR3: CASSPPRGTQYF

J: TRBJ2-2
size: .
V: TRBV19
D: .
DNA: TGTGCCAGTAGTATAGATAGAAGGAACACCGGGGAGCTGTTTTTT
CDR3: CASSIDRRNTGELFF

J: TRBJ2-7
size: .
V: TRBV5-4
D: TRBD1
DNA: TGTGCCAGCAGCACGAAAGACAGGGCCACCTACGAGCAGTACTTC
CDR3: CASSTKDRATYEQYF

J: TRBJ2-2
size: .
V: TRBV29-1
D: .
DNA: TGCAGCGTCGGGTCTTCCGGGGAGCTGTTTTTT
CDR3: CSVGSSGELFF

J: TRBJ2-5
size: .
V: TRBV5-5
D: .
DNA: TGTGCCAGCAGCTTGGTACAGGGAGAAGAGACCCAGTACTTC
CDR3: CASSLVQGEETQYF

J: TRBJ1-2
size: .
V: TRBV5-1
D: .
DNA: TGCGCCAGCAGCTTGCCCGGGTATGGCTACACCTTC
CDR3: CASSLPGYGYTF

J: TRBJ2-2
size: .
V: TRBV2
D: .
DNA: TGTGCCAGCAGTGAATGGAGGAACACCGGGGAGCTGTTTTTT
CDR3: CASSEWRNTGELFF

J: TRBJ1-6
size: .
V: TRBV15
D: .
DNA: TGTGCCACCAGCAGAGATCGCGGGGGAAATAATTCACCCCTCCACTTT
CDR3: CATSRDRGGNNSPLHF

J: TRBJ2-7
size: medium-sized
V: TRBV9
D: TRBD1
DNA: TGTGCCAGCAGCGAGGGGACAGGCGACGAGCAGTACTTC
CDR3: CASSEGTGDEQYF

J: TRBJ2-7
size: .
V: TRBV5-1
D: TRBD1
DNA: TGCGCCAGCAGCCCCCGCGCAGGGGGCTCCTACGAGCAGTACTTC
CDR3: CASSPRAGGSYEQYF

J: TRBJ2-5
size: .
V: TRBV10-1
D: TRBD2
DNA: TGCGCCAGCAGTGGGACTAGCGCCGGGGAGACCCAGTACTTC
CDR3: CASSGTSAGETQYF

J: TRBJ2-1
size: once
V: TRBV7-2
D: TRBD2
DNA: TGTGCCAGCAGCTCCTTTAGCGGGAGCTCCTACAATGAGCAGTTCTTC
CDR3: CASSSFSGSSYNEQFF

J: TRBJ2-5
size: .
V: TRBV6-4
D: .
DNA: TGTGCCAGCAGTGACCAGGGGCAGGGTCAAGAGACCCAGTACTTC
CDR3: CASSDQGQGQETQYF

J: TRBJ2-1
size: .
V: TRBV21-1
D: .
DNA: TGTGCCAGCAGCAAAGGCCGGGACAGGGGGCAAAATGAGCAGTTCTTC
CDR3: CASSKGRDRGQNEQFF

J: TRBJ2-2
size: .
V: TRBV28
D: TRBD1
DNA: TGTGCCAGCAGTTTATGGGGGCAGGGGGCGTTCACCGGGGAGCTGTTTTTT
CDR3: CASSLWGQGAFTGELFF

J: TRBJ2-1
size: few
V: TRBV19
D: .
DNA: TGTGCCAGTGACGACAGGGCCGGCGGGGGGAATGAGCAGTTCTTC
CDR3: CASDDRAGGGNEQFF

J: TRBJ1-2
size: .
V: TRBV3-1/TRBV3-2
D: TRBD1
DNA: TGTGCCAGCAGCCAAAGGGGAGACAGGGGTTCTATTGGCTACACCTTC
CDR3: CASSQRGDRGSIGYTF

J: TRBJ2-7
size: .
V: TRBV6-2/TRBV6-3
D: .
DNA: TGTGCCAGCAGTTACCGAGGATCCGCGTACGAGCAGTACTTC
CDR3: CASSYRGSAYEQYF

J: TRBJ2-7
size: .
V: TRBV5-6
D: TRBD2
DNA: TGTGCCAGCAGCCCCGACGGCGGACTAAGCGGGAGGGCCCGATACGAGCAGTACTTC
CDR3: CASSPDGGLSGRARYEQYF

J: TRBJ1-2
size: .
V: TRBV19
D: .
DNA: TGTGCCAGTAGTATAGTTGCAGGAAAAATTCGTGGCTACACCTTC
CDR3: CASSIVAGKIRGYTF

J: TRBJ2-1
size: .
V: TRBV28
D: .
DNA: TGTGCCAGCAGTTACGGGAGATGGGAGCAGTTCTTC
CDR3: CASSYGRWEQFF

J: TRBJ1-1
size: .
V: TRBV5-1
D: TRBD1
DNA: TGCGCCAGCAGCTTGGGGCAGGGGGTTGATGAAGCTTTCTTT
CDR3: CASSLGQGVDEAFF

J: TRBJ2-2
size: .
V: TRBV7-6
D: TRBD2
DNA: TGTGCCAGCAGCTCCTTAGCGGGAGGAACCGGGGAGCTGTTTTTT
CDR3: CASSSLAGGTGELFF

J: TRBJ1-5
size: .
V: TRBV5-6
D: TRBD1
DNA: TGTGCCAGCAGCTTGGGGGACAGCCCCCAGCATTTT
CDR3: CASSLGDSPQHF

J: TRBJ1-2
size: .
V: TRBV2
D: .
DNA: TGTGCCAGAAAGGGAGCTAACTATGGCTACACCTTC
CDR3: CARKGANYGYTF

J: TRBJ2-2
size: .
V: TRBV27
D: .
DNA: TGTGCCAGCAGTCTGCCCGGGACCGGGGAGCTGTTTTTT
CDR3: CASSLPGTGELFF

J: TRBJ2-7
size: .
V: TRBV9
D: TRBD2
DNA: TGTGCCAGCAGTGACGGACTAGCGGGGCCTTACGAGCAGTACTTC
CDR3: CASSDGLAGPYEQYF

J: TRBJ1-5
size: .
V: TRBV28
D: .
DNA: TGTGCCAGCAGTACTAGACACAGGGCGTATCAGCCCCAGCATTTT
CDR3: CASSTRHRAYQPQHF